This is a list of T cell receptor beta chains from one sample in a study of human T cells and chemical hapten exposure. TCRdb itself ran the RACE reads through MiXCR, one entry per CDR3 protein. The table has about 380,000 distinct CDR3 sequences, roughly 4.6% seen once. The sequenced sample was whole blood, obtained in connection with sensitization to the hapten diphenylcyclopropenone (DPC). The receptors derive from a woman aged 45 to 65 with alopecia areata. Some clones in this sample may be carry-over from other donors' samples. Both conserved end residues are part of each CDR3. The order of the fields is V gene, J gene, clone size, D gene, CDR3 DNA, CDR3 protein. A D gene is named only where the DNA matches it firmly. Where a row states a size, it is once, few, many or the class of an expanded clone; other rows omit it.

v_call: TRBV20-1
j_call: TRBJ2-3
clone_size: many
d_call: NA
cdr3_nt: TGCAGTGCTAGAGAAGGGGCAGATACGCAGTATTTT
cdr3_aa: CSAREGADTQYF

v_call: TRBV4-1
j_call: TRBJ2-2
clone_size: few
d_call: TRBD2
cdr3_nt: TGCGCCAGCAGCCAAGAAGCGGGGGGTACGGGGGAGCTGTTTTTT
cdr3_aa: CASSQEAGGTGELFF

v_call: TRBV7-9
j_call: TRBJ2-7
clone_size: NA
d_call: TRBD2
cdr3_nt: TGTGCCAGCAGGGGGACTAGCGGCGAGCAGTACTTC
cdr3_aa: CASRGTSGEQYF

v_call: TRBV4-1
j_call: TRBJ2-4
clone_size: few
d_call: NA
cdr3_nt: TGCGCCAGCAGCCAAGGGAGGGCGACAGGGCTGGCCAAAAACATTCAGTACTTC
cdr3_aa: CASSQGRATGLAKNIQYF

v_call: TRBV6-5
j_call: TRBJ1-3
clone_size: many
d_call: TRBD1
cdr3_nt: TGTGCCAGCAGTCGGGGACAGGGCCCTGGAAACACCATATATTTT
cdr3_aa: CASSRGQGPGNTIYF

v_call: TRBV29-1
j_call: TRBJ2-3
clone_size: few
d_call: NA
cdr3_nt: TGCAGCGCTAACAGGGGAGGACGCACAGATACGCAGTATTTT
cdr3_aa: CSANRGGRTDTQYF

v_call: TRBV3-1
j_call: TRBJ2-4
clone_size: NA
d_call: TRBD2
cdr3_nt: TGTGCCAGCAGCCAAGATTTATCAGCGGGGCGGGACATTCAGTACTTC
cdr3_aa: CASSQDLSAGRDIQYF

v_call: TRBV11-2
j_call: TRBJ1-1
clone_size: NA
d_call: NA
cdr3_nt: TGTGCCAGCAGCTTCGGGGGAGCCGCTGAAGCTTTCTTT
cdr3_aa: CASSFGGAAEAFF

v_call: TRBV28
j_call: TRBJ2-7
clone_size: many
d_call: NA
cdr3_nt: TGTGCCAGCGGGCTGCGACAGGCCTCCTACGAGCAGTACTTC
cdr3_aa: CASGLRQASYEQYF

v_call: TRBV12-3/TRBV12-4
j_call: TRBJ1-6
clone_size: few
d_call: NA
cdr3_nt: TGTGCCAGCAGTTTAGACGGAGTGGGTAATTCACCCCTCCACTTT
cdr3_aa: CASSLDGVGNSPLHF

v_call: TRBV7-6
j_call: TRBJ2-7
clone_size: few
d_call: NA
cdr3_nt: TGTGCCAGCAGCCCGGAACCGAACAGAGCTTACGAGCAGTACTTC
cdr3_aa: CASSPEPNRAYEQYF

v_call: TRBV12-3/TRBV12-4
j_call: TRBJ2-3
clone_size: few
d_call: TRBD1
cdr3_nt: TGTGCCAGCAGCTCTACCGGGACAGGGATGGATACGCAGTATTTT
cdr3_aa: CASSSTGTGMDTQYF

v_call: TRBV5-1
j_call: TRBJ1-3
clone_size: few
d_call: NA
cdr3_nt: TGCGCCAGCAGCGAGGGACCAGGAGGAAACACCATATATTTT
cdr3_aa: CASSEGPGGNTIYF

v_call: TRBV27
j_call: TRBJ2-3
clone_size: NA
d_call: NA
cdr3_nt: TGTGCCAGCAGTTCTGACTACAACACCACAGATACGCAGTATTTT
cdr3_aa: CASSSDYNTTDTQYF

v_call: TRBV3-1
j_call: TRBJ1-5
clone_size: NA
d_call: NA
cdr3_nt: TGTGCCAGCAGCCCCTCTGCCCGGGGGCAGCCCCAGCATTTT
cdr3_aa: CASSPSARGQPQHF

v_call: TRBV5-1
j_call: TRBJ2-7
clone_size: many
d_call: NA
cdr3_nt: TGCGCCAGCAGCCGGGACACCCTTAGCGAGCAGTACTTC
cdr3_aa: CASSRDTLSEQYF

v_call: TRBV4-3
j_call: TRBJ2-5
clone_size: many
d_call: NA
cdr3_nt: TGCGCCAGCAGCCAAGAACGCCGGGGGATGGGGACCCAGTACTTC
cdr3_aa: CASSQERRGMGTQYF

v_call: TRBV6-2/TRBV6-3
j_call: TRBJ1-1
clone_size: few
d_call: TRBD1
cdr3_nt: TGTGCCAGCAGCATGGGACAGGAAGCTTTCTTT
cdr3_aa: CASSMGQEAFF

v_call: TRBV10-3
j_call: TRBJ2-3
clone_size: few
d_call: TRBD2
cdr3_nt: TGTGCCATCAAGGCTAGCGGGGGTACAGATACGCAGTATTTT
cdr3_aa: CAIKASGGTDTQYF

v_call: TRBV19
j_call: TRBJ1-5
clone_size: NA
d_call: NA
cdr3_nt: TGTGCCAGTAGTATAGTACCGGGAAGTCCCCAGCATTTT
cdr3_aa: CASSIVPGSPQHF

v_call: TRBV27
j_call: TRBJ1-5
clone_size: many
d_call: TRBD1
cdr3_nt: TGTGCCAGCAGTTTTTACGGTTCCCAGGGGGGCAATCAGCCCCAGCATTTT
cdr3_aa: CASSFYGSQGGNQPQHF

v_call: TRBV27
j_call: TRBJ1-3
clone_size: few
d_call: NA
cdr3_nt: TGTGCCAGCAGTTTATCATGGTCTGGAAACACCATATATTTT
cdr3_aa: CASSLSWSGNTIYF

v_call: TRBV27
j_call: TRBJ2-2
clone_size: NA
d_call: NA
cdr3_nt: TGTGCCAGCAGTCTGGGTTCGAACACCGGGGAGCTGTTTTTT
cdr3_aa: CASSLGSNTGELFF

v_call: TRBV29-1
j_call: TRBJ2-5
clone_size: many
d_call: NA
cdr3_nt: TGCAGCGTTGAAGATGAGTCAGGGGGGGGAGAGACCCAGTACTTC
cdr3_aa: CSVEDESGGGETQYF

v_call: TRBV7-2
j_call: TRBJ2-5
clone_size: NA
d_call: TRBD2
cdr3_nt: TGTGCCAGCAGCTTAGGTGGGACTAGCGGAGAGACCCAGTACTTC
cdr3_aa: CASSLGGTSGETQYF

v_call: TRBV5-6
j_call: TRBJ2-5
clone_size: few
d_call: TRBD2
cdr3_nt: TGTGCCAGCAGCTTCGGGGTCCCAGGCGGGGGACGAATAGAGACCCAGTACTTC
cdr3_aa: CASSFGVPGGGRIETQYF

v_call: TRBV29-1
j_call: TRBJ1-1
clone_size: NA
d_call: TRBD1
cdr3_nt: TGCAGCGGAAGACAGGGGGACGAAGCTTTCTTT
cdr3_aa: CSGRQGDEAFF

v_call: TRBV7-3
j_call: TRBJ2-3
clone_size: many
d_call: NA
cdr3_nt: TGTGCCAGCAGCCCAAGCGGCCCGGATACGCAGTATTTT
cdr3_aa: CASSPSGPDTQYF

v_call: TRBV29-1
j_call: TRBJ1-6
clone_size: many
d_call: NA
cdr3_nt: TGCAGCGTCCTCCCCGATTATAATTCACCCCTCCACTTT
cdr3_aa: CSVLPDYNSPLHF

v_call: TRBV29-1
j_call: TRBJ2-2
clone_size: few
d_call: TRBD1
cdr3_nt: TGCAGCGTCGACAGGGAAACCGGGGAGCTGTTTTTT
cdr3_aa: CSVDRETGELFF

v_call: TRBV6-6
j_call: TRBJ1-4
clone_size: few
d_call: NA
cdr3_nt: TGTGCCAGCAGCTGGGACCCCCTGGAAAAACTGTTTTTT
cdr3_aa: CASSWDPLEKLFF

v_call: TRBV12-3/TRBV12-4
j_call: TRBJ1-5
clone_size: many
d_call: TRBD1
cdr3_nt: TGTGCCAGCAGTTTTTCAGGGACAGGGGGCCGGTGGCAGCCCCAGCATTTT
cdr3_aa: CASSFSGTGGRWQPQHF

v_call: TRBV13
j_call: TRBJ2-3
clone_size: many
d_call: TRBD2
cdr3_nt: TGTGCCAGCAGCTCGCCTGGTGGGGGGGAGTCCACAGATACGCAGTATTTT
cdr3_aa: CASSSPGGGESTDTQYF

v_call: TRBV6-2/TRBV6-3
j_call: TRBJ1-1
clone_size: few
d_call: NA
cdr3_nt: TGTGCCAGCAGTTACTTGGCAGGGGATCTGAACACTGAAGCTTTCTTT
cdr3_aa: CASSYLAGDLNTEAFF

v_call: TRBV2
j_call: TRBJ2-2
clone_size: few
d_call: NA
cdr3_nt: TGTGCCAGCAACTTGGATATGGGGGAGCTGTTTTTT
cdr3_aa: CASNLDMGELFF

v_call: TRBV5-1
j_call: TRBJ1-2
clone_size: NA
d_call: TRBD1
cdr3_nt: TGCGCCAGCAGCTTGGGAGGACAGGGGGACCGGTACTATGGCTACACCTTC
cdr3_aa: CASSLGGQGDRYYGYTF